This T cell receptor beta chain was observed in a study of beta chain features in type 1 diabetes. Study background: What patients shared with healthy donors was a similar profile of age, gender and cell yields. Study results and caveats: A PCR bias possibly favoring shorter templates would apply equally to patients and controls.

Notes on this clone: Its specificity is unknown.

CD4+ naive, central memory, regulatory and stem cell-like memory subsets were isolated by sorting on CD45RO/CCR7/CD25/CD127/CD95/CD27. The entirety of the isolated RNA underwent reverse transcription, so expressed TCRB transcripts were sequenced. Generated by immunoSEQ multiplex PCR, the TCRdb table keeps only in-frame clones and is missing some. The sample lists hundreds of thousands of clones, 30% occurring once. The clonotype originates from a man in his late teens or twenties in good health. Sequences were obtained from naive CD4+ T cells from blood.

DNA of the CDR3: TGTGCCAGCAGTTATTACACCATAGCCAAAAACATTCAGTACTTC. This sequence encodes CASSYYTIAKNIQYF. This sequence joins TRBV6-5 and TRBJ2-4, with D unresolved. There are 15 residues in the CDR3. Per germline, CDR1 MNHEY and CDR2 SVGAGI. V was pared by 3 bases and J by 0 bases, with 9 bases between.